The rows below give T cell receptor beta chains drawn from one sample of a study of immune characterization of retroperitoneal liposarcoma. TCRdb independently ran MiXCR on the PCR reads; one entry per CDR3 protein. The sample records around 11,000 distinct CDR3 sequences, roughly 29% being singletons. Sequenced input: tumor tissue. The receptors were gathered from a male donor with retroperitoneal liposarcoma. Each CDR3 is given with its conserved first and last residue. A D gene is named only where the DNA matches it firmly. Clone sizes are given selectively: once, few, many, or a class where the clone is expanded.

-	TRBV6-1	-	TRBJ2-1	CASSEMAGVVGEQFF	TGTGCCAGCAGTGAAATGGCAGGAGTGGTGGGCGAGCAGTTCTTC
few	TRBV12-3/TRBV12-4	-	TRBJ1-6	CASSLRGQGVSPLHF	TGTGCCAGCAGCCTCCGTGGGCAGGGAGTGTCACCCCTCCACTTT
-	TRBV10-1	-	TRBJ2-1	CASSDGREQFF	TGCGCCAGCAGTGACGGCCGGGAGCAGTTCTTC
medium-sized	TRBV12-3/TRBV12-4	-	TRBJ2-4	CASSQTGDWLYF	TGTGCCAGCAGTCAAACGGGTGATTGGCTGTACTTC
medium-sized	TRBV6-1	-	TRBJ2-3	CASSEAGTSTDTQYF	TGTGCCAGCAGTGAAGCAGGGACAAGCACAGATACGCAGTATTTT
-	TRBV6-5	-	TRBJ1-2	CASSYSLQGEGYTF	TGTGCCAGCAGTTACTCGTTACAGGGTGAGGGCTACACCTTC
-	TRBV12-3/TRBV12-4	-	TRBJ1-3	CASVDGYSGNTIYF	TGTGCCAGCGTCGACGGTTACTCTGGAAACACCATATATTTT
few	TRBV12-3/TRBV12-4	TRBD2	TRBJ2-7	CASSGSGEGRQSYNEQYF	TGTGCCAGCAGTGGTAGCGGGGAGGGCCGACAGTCCTACAATGAGCAGTACTTC
-	TRBV6-8	TRBD1	TRBJ2-7	CASEREGWTGRVKAAYEQYF	TGTGCCAGCGAGAGGGAAGGTTGGACAGGGCGGGTCAAAGCGGCCTACGAGCAGTACTTC
-	TRBV12-3/TRBV12-4	TRBD1	TRBJ2-3	CASSWGDRESGTQYF	TGTGCCAGCAGTTGGGGGGACAGGGAGTCTGGGACCCAGTACTTT
few	TRBV12-3/TRBV12-4	-	TRBJ2-1	CASSFNTGSSEAPQSYNEQFF	TGTGCCAGCAGTTTTAATACTGGGTCTAGCGAGGCTCCTCAATCCTACAATGAGCAGTTCTTC
-	TRBV7-2	-	TRBJ2-1	CASSTWTAETQFF	TGTGCCAGCAGCACCTGGACAGCAGAGACCCAGTTCTTC
-	TRBV10-2	TRBD2	TRBJ2-3	CASAPGLAGVTYEQFF	TGCGCCAGCGCCCCGGGACTAGCGGGAGTCACCTACGAGCAGTTCTTT
-	TRBV6-2/TRBV6-3	-	TRBJ2-1	CASRVLAAEQFF	TGTGCCAGCAGAGTTTTAGCGGCTGAGCAGTTCTTC
few	TRBV12-3/TRBV12-4	TRBD1	TRBJ2-1	CASSINRGRGIQTQFF	TGTGCCAGCAGCATAAACCGGGGCAGGGGGATTCAGACCCAGTTCTTC
few	TRBV6-1	TRBD1	TRBJ2-1	CASSYGGQTNIQFF	TGTGCCAGCAGTTATGGGGGACAGACAAACATTCAGTTCTTC
few	TRBV7-6	-	TRBJ2-2	CASSLAPVGELFF	TGTGCCAGCAGCTTAGCGCCCGTCGGGGAGCTGTTTTTT
-	TRBV4-1	TRBD2	TRBJ2-5	CASSQGLAGGGEQYF	TGCGCCAGCAGCCAGGGACTAGCGGGAGGCGGGGAGCAGTACTTC
few	TRBV6-2/TRBV6-3	TRBD2	TRBJ2-3	CASSQRTSVTDTQYF	TGTGCCAGCAGTCAGAGGACTAGCGTGACAGATACGCAGTATTTT
many	TRBV6-4	TRBD1	TRBJ2-3	CASSTGGGTDTQYF	TGTGCCAGCAGCACAGGGGGCGGAACAGATACGCAGTATTTT
medium-sized	TRBV6-1	-	TRBJ2-6	CASSERGSGANVLTF	TGTGCCAGCAGCGAGAGGGGTTCCGGGGCCAACGTCCTGACTTTC
once	TRBV6-6	TRBD2	TRBJ2-3	CASSYSVGGGTDTQYF	TGTGCCAGCAGTTACTCGGTGGGGGGGGGCACAGATACGCAGTATTTT
-	TRBV4-1	TRBD2	TRBJ2-7	CASSQVLSGGPWQYF	TGCGCCAGCAGCCAAGTTCTTAGCGGGGGGCCCTGGCAGTACTTC
few	TRBV6-6	-	TRBJ2-1	CASSYSNGPYHNEQFF	TGTGCCAGCAGTTACTCGAATGGACCTTACCACAATGAGCAGTTCTTC
once	TRBV11-2	-	TRBJ2-1	CASSYQGGNLYNEQFF	TGTGCCAGCAGCTACCAGGGGGGAAATTTGTACAATGAGCAGTTCTTC
few	TRBV11-3	TRBD2	TRBJ2-1	CASSLGTSGSNEQFF	TGTGCCAGCAGCTTAGGTACTAGCGGGAGCAATGAGCAGTTCTTC
many	TRBV6-1	TRBD2	TRBJ2-1	CASTPRVGGDEQFF	TGTGCCAGCACCCCCAGGGTCGGGGGGGACGAGCAGTTCTTC
few	TRBV11-2	-	TRBJ2-7	CASSSDGADEQYF	TGTGCCAGCAGCTCGGACGGCGCAGACGAGCAGTACTTC
large	TRBV6-1	TRBD2	TRBJ2-1	CASSPPGLANEQFF	TGTGCCAGCAGCCCACCGGGACTAGCGAATGAGCAGTTCTTC
-	TRBV11-2	-	TRBJ2-7	CASSLEMANEQYF	TGTGCCAGCAGCTTAGAGATGGCCAACGAGCAGTACTTC
many	TRBV11-3	-	TRBJ2-5	CASSLTYQETQYF	TGTGCCAGCAGCTTAACCTACCAAGAGACCCAGTACTTC
-	TRBV27	-	TRBJ1-6	CASSLREDNSPLHF	TGTGCCAGCAGTTTACGGGAGGATAATTCACCCCTCCACTTT
once	TRBV4-1	TRBD2	TRBJ2-7	CASSQSLAGGRNEQYF	TGTGCCAGCAGCCAAAGTCTAGCGGGGGGGCGCAATGAGCAGTACTTC
many	TRBV7-2	-	TRBJ2-5	CASSLAETQYF	TGTGCCAGCAGCTTAGCAGAGACCCAGTACTTC
many	TRBV5-1	TRBD2	TRBJ2-1	CASTPGLTSGAGSYNEQFF	TGCGCCAGCACTCCAGGATTGACTAGCGGGGCGGGATCCTACAATGAGCAGTTCTTC
-	TRBV27	TRBD1	TRBJ2-5	CASASDRGPVETQYF	TGTGCCAGCGCCTCGGACAGGGGCCCTGTAGAGACCCAGTACTTC
-	TRBV6-1	TRBD2	TRBJ2-1	CASSPGGSYEQFF	TGTGCCAGCAGCCCCGGCGGGAGCTACGAGCAGTTCTTC
-	TRBV4-1	TRBD2	TRBJ2-5	CASSQETAGGYNEQYF	TGCGCCAGCAGCCAAGAAACAGCGGGGGGATACAATGAGCAGTACTTC
-	TRBV6-1	-	TRBJ1-2	CASRPDGTTGYGYTF	TGTGCCAGCAGACCCGATGGGACTACGGGCTATGGCTACACCTTC
few	TRBV7-3	-	TRBJ2-1	CASSPTGAGSGYEQFF	TGTGCCAGCAGCCCCACGGGGGCGGGGTCGGGCTACGAGCAGTTCTTC
medium-sized	TRBV7-6	-	TRBJ2-1	CASSSGQWEEQFF	TGTGCCAGCAGCTCCGGACAGTGGGAGGAGCAGTTCTTC
-	TRBV12-3/TRBV12-4	-	TRBJ2-2	CASSGAILHTGELFF	TGTGCCAGCAGTGGGGCCATCCTACACACCGGGGAGCTGTTTTTT
medium-sized	TRBV6-1	-	TRBJ2-4	CASSEGGAKNIQYF	TGTGCCAGCAGTGAAGGGGGTGCCAAAAACATTCAGTACTTC
few	TRBV12-3/TRBV12-4	TRBD1	TRBJ2-1	CASSLTGGTYNEQFF	TGTGCCAGCAGTTTGACAGGGGGCACCTACAATGAGCAGTTCTTC
-	TRBV12-5	-	TRBJ1-1	CASGLVRARLGDTEAFF	TGTGCTAGTGGTTTGGTAAGGGCCAGGCTCGGGGACACTGAAGCTTTCTTT